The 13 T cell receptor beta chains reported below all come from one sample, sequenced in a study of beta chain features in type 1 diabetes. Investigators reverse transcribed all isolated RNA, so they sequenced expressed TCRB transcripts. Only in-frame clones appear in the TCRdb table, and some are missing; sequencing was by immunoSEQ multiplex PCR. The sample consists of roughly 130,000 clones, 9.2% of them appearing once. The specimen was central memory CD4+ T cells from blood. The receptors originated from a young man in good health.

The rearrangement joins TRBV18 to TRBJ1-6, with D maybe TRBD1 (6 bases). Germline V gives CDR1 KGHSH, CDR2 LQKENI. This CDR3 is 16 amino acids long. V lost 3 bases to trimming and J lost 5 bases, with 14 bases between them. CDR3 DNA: TGTGCCAGCTCACCCTACGGACAGCAAAATAATTCACCCCTCCACTTT. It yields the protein CASSPYGQQNNSPLHF.

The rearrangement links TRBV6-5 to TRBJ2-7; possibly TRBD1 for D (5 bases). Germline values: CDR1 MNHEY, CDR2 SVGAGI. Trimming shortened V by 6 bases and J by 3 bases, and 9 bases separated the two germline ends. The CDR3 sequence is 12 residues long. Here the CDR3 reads CASSHDSYEQYF. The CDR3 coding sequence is TGTGCCAGCAGCCACGACAGCTACGAGCAGTACTTC.

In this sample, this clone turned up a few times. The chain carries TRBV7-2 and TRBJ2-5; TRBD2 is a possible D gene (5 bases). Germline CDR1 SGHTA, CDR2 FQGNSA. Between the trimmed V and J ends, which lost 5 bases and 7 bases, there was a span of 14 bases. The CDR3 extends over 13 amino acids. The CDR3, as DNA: TGTGCCAGCAGCCCCCAACCTGAGGGGACCCAGTACTTC. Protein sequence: CASSPQPEGTQYF.

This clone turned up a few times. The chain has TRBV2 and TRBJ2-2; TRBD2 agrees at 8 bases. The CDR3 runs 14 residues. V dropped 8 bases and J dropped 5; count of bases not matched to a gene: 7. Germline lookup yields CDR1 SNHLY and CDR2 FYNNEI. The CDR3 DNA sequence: TGTGCCAGCCGGGAGGGGCAACGGACCGGGGAGCTGTTTTTT. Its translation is CASREGQRTGELFF.

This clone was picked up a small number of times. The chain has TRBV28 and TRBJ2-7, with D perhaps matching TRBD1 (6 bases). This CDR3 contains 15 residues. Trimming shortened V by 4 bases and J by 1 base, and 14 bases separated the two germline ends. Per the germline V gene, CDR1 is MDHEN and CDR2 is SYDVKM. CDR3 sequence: CASSSGAQGSYEQYF. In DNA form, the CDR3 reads TGTGCCAGCAGTTCCGGAGCCCAGGGGTCCTACGAGCAGTACTTC.

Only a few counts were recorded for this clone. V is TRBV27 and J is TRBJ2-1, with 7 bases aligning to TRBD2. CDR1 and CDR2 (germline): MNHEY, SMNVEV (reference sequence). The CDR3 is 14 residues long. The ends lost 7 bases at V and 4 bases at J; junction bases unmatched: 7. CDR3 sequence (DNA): TGTGCCAGCACCCGGACTAGGACTTACAATGAGCAGTTCTTC. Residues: CASTRTRTYNEQFF.

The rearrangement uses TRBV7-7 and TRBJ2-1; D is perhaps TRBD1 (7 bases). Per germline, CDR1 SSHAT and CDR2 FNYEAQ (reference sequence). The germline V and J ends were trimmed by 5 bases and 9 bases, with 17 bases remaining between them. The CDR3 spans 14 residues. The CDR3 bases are TGTGCCAGCAGCCCACGGACAGGCGGGGTTGAGCAGTTCTTC. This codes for CASSPRTGGVEQFF.

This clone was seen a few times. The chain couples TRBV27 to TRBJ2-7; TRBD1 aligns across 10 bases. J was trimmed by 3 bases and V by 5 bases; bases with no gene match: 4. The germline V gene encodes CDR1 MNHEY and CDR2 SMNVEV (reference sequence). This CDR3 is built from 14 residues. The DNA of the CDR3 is TGTGCCAGCAGTCCCTGGGACAGGGGCTACGAGCAGTACTTC. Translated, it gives CASSPWDRGYEQYF.

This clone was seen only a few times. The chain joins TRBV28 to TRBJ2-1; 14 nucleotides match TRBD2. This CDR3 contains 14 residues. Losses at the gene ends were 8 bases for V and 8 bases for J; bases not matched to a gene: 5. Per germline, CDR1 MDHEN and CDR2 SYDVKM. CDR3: CASSRTSGGHEQFF. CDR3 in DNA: TGTGCCAGCTCGAGGACTAGCGGGGGGCATGAGCAGTTCTTC.

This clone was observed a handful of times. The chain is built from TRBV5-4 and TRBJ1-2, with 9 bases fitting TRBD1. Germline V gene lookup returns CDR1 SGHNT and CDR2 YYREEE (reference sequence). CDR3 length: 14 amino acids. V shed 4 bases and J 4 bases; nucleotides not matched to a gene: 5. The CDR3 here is CASSTGGSVYGYTF. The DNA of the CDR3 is TGTGCCAGCAGCACAGGGGGCAGTGTCTATGGCTACACCTTC.

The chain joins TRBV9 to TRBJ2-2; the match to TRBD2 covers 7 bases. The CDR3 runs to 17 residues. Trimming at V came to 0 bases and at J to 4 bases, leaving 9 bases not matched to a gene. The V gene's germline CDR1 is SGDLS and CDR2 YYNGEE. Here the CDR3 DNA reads TGTGCCAGCAGCGTAGACACCGGGGGGTCCCTCACCGGGGAGCTGTTTTTT. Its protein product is CASSVDTGGSLTGELFF.

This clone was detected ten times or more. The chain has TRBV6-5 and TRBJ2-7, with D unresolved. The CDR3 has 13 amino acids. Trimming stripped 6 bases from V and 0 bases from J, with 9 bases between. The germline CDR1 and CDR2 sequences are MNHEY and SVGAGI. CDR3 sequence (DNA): TGTGCCAGCAGGCCCGAGAGCTCCTACGAGCAGTACTTC. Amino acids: CASRPESSYEQYF.

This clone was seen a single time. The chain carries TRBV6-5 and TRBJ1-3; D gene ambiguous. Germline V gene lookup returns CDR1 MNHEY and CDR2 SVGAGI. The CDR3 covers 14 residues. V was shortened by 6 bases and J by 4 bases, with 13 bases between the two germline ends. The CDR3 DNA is TGTGCCAGCAGCCAGAACCCTCGCGGAAACACCATATATTTT. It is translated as CASSQNPRGNTIYF.